This T cell receptor (beta chain) appears in the sequencing data of a study of spatial heterogeneity in lung cancer (dated 2019 in TCRdb). In terms of the full investigation: Beta-chain transcripts were consistently detected in greater numbers than alpha-chain transcripts, which likely reflects a higher abundance of beta-chain transcripts. In non-small cell lung cancer, the study made a quantitative comparison of TCR alpha and beta repertoires among multiple tumor regions, matched nontumor lung and blood. The study linked features of the TCR repertoire to counts of nonsynonymous mutations, which were determined by whole-exome sequencing of tumor tissue. At surgery, both alpha and beta chains were TCR-sequenced in under 250 tumor regions, approximately 64 matched nontumor lung samples and just over 55 PBMC samples. In the raw uncorrected reads, each unique combination of TCR and UMI appeared more than ten times on average.

The library relied on 5' RACE. The sequencing machine was a NextSeq 500. To allow correction of PCR and sequencing errors, the TCR library protocol tagged every TCR cDNA molecule with a unique molecular identifier. The original methods were these. TCR identification, UMI-based error correction and CDR3 extraction were performed with Decombinator tools. Expanded TCRs were defined as those above a frequency of 2 per 1,000, corresponding to the top 1% of the tumor frequency distribution. Renyi diversity was calculated using the R vegan package after each repertoire was subsampled 100 times to 5,000 TCRs. CDR3 similarity networks were built from amino acid triplet string-kernel similarity, connecting CDR3s with pairwise similarity above 0.82. The raw public data were reprocessed by TCRdb itself: fastp quality trimming at Q25, MiXCR clonotype calling, in-frame beta chains only. Every CDR3 protein is listed once, alongside the most common genes and DNA of its rows. V and J calls and clone size were set by TCRdb, not the authors. Here the sample has about 17,000 distinct CDR3 sequences; roughly a fifth occur a single time. The ten top clones hold 11% to 15% of the sample.

Read against the paper, the sample's time point label means: sample taken at primary tumor resection. TCR sequencing used whole RNA extracted from tumor and nontumor lung tissue, or from cryopreserved PBMC samples, without cell sorting. Donors were over 60 patients with early-stage, untreated non-small cell lung cancer from the lung TRACERx cohort. Only patients for whom sufficient RNA was available from at least two tumor regions were selected for TCR sequencing. This clonotype was observed many times. Its antigen is currently not known. No base quality values were provided; no much bigger clone lies one nucleotide off. Points the paper makes about the study in general: Ubiquitous expanded tumor TCRs showed up in blood more often at tumor resection than at routine follow-up. Additional single-cell paired TCR alpha and beta sequencing was considered necessary to confirm, at a functional level, the hypothesis that regional TCRs recognize regional mutations.

The material sequenced was PBMCs, taken at surgery. This clonotype was obtained from a male donor with early-stage non-small cell lung cancer.

Here the CDR3 is given as CASSQGQDPYEQYF. The sequenced DNA: TGTGCCAGCAGCCAAGGACAGGACCCCTACGAGCAGTACTTC. This receptor chain uses TRBV3-1 and TRBJ2-7; 6 matching bases give a weak D call of TRBD1. V gives up 1 base and J gives up 2 bases, and the segment between their germline ends measures 9 bases. From its cysteine to its phenylalanine, the CDR3 spans 14 amino acids. Only the CDR3 DNA is retained, 42 bases long and in frame from the first base. Per the germline V gene (reference sequence), LGHDT is the CDR1 and YNNKEL is the CDR2.